A selection of T cell receptor beta chains follows, all from one sample in a study of T cell responses to AZD1222 COVID-19 vaccine. Method: immunoSEQ multiplex PCR; TCRdb's copy keeps in-frame clones and lacks some. The table has roughly 140,000 clones, 90% to 95% seen once; the top ten hold 1.5% to 2%. Source: peripheral blood, taken on day 0 of AZD1222 vaccination. These receptors were taken from an adult in good health. Each CDR3 is given with its conserved first and last residue. A D gene is named only where the DNA matches it firmly. Clone size is stated in some rows and not others, as once, few, many or a class when expanded.

V gene	D gene	J gene	clone size	CDR3 DNA	CDR3 protein
TRBV2	-	TRBJ2-1	-	TGTGCCAGCACGGGCAGGGGATCCTACAATGAGCAGTTCTTC	CASTGRGSYNEQFF
TRBV10-2	-	TRBJ2-7	-	TGCGCCAGCAGTGACAGATCAAGTGCGGGGTACGAGCAGTACTTC	CASSDRSSAGYEQYF
TRBV20-1	-	TRBJ2-7	-	TGCAGTGCTAGTTCCGGGGGCAGGTCCTACGAGCAGTACTTC	CSASSGGRSYEQYF
TRBV7-8	-	TRBJ1-2	-	TGTGCCAGCAGCCCGCGGAACGGAGGGGATAGCATTGGAGGCTACACCTTC	CASSPRNGGDSIGGYTF
TRBV2	TRBD1	TRBJ1-1	-	TGTGCCAGCAGGAAACAACAGGGGGCGCGCACTGAAGCTTTCTTT	CASRKQQGARTEAFF
TRBV29-1	TRBD2	TRBJ2-5	-	TGCAGCGTCGTAACTCTAGCGGGGAGCCAAGAGACCCAGTACTTC	CSVVTLAGSQETQYF
TRBV6-4	TRBD1	TRBJ1-6	-	TGTGCCAGCAGTCAAACGCACAGGGGCCAGTCCTCCTATAATTCACCCCTCCACTTT	CASSQTHRGQSSYNSPLHF
TRBV4-2	-	TRBJ1-3	once	TGTGCCAGCAGCCAAGCGAGGGGCCCCAGCTCTGGAAACACCATATATTTT	CASSQARGPSSGNTIYF
TRBV5-4	TRBD2	TRBJ2-5	-	TGTGCCAGCAGCCTTGGGACTAGCGGGAGTTTAGGTCGGGAGACCCAGTACTTC	CASSLGTSGSLGRETQYF
TRBV3-1/TRBV3-2	-	TRBJ1-5	-	TGTGCCAGCAGCCAAGAAGGAGGGGATAGCAATCAGCCCCAGCATTTT	CASSQEGGDSNQPQHF
TRBV5-6	-	TRBJ2-7	-	TGTGCCAGCAGCTTCAGAAAATCCTACGAGCAGTACTTC	CASSFRKSYEQYF
TRBV4-1	-	TRBJ2-3	-	TGCGCCAGCAGCCAAGATGTGGGGGGGCTAGGAGATACGCAGTATTTT	CASSQDVGGLGDTQYF
TRBV6-1	-	TRBJ1-5	-	TGTGCCAGCAGTGAAGCCCGGGGATTTCAGCCCCAGCATTTT	CASSEARGFQPQHF
TRBV6-2/TRBV6-3	-	TRBJ1-5	-	TGTGCCAGCAGTTACTCGACAGGCCGCGGCAATCAGCCCCAGCATTTT	CASSYSTGRGNQPQHF
TRBV2	-	TRBJ1-5	-	TGTGCCAGCAGTAAACAGCCTTATAGCAATCAGCCCCAGCATTTT	CASSKQPYSNQPQHF
TRBV15	-	TRBJ1-3	-	TGTGCCACCAGGGTTGACTCTGGAAACACCATATATTTT	CATRVDSGNTIYF
TRBV7-9	TRBD2	TRBJ2-4	-	TGTGCCAGCAGCTTAGGCGGGAGGGCCAAAAACATTCAGTACTTC	CASSLGGRAKNIQYF
TRBV6-5	TRBD2	TRBJ2-3	once	TGTGCCAGCAGGCTAGCGGGGGAGGATACGCAGTATTTT	CASRLAGEDTQYF
TRBV7-2	-	TRBJ2-5	-	TGTGCCAGCAGCTTCCAAGAGACCCAGTACTTC	CASSFQETQYF
TRBV7-8	-	TRBJ2-7	-	TGTGCCAGCGGATCCACTCTCAGCTCCTACGAGCAGTACTTC	CASGSTLSSYEQYF
TRBV7-2	-	TRBJ1-5	-	TGTGCCAGCAGCTTACAGGGGTCGCAGCCCCAGCATTTT	CASSLQGSQPQHF
TRBV5-1	TRBD2	TRBJ2-2	-	TGCGCCAGCAGCTTAGTCTCCGGGACTAGCGGCACCGGGGAGCTGTTTTTT	CASSLVSGTSGTGELFF
TRBV6-5	-	TRBJ1-1	-	TGTGCCAGCACCCCCCCGACGGGCCTCACAGAAGCTTTCTTT	CASTPPTGLTEAFF
TRBV3-1/TRBV3-2	-	TRBJ1-6	-	TGTGCCAGCAGCCAAGAGGGATATAATTCACCCCTCCACTTT	CASSQEGYNSPLHF
TRBV21-1	-	TRBJ2-7	-	TGTGCCAGCAGCGCCCCCTGGGGCAGAAGAGGCCCAGGGTACGAGCAGTACTTC	CASSAPWGRRGPGYEQYF